This entry lists 4 T cell receptor beta chains sequenced from one sample in a study of blood T cell repertoires in COVID-19. The protocol was immunoSEQ multiplex PCR, while the TCRdb copy is restricted to in-frame clones and leaves out a portion. The profile covers around 29,000 clones, with more than 60% appearing a single time and 7% to 8.5% taken by the ten largest. The sample taken for sequencing was peripheral blood. These receptors were taken from a woman in her 70s with active or convalescent COVID-19.

This chain links TRBV3-1 (or the pseudogene TRBV3-2) with TRBJ1-4; 9 bases are a match to TRBD1. V was clipped by 4 bases and J by 5 bases; unmatched bases: 17. Germline V gives CDR1 LGHDT, CDR2 YNNKEL (reference sequence). The CDR3 length is 19 residues. CDR3 residues: CASSRSPGTGNFPNEKLFF. The CDR3, as DNA: TGTGCCAGCAGCCGTAGTCCCGGGACAGGGAATTTTCCCAATGAAAAACTGTTTTTT.

V is TRBV23-1 and J is TRBJ2-1, with no clear D. TRBV23-1 counts as an open reading frame of uncertain function. The CDR3 has 16 residues. Trimming left V 7 bases short and J 2 bases short, with 18 bases between. CDR3 sequence (DNA): TGCGCCAGCACCCCGAACGCCCCTATAACCTACAATGAGCAGTTCTTC. Its translation: CASTPNAPITYNEQFF.

The rearrangement uses TRBV5-8 and TRBJ1-5; the D is unclear. This CDR3 region has 14 residues. The germline gives CDR1 SGHTS, CDR2 YDEGEE. V lost 7 bases and J lost 1, with 12 bases in between. The CDR3 nucleotides read TGTGCCAGCGTGCGGGGTGGAAGCAATCAGCCCCAGCATTTT. This sequence encodes CASVRGGSNQPQHF. Supplemented by reference TRBV5-8 and TRBJ1-5, the full variable domain reads EAGVTQSPTHLIKTRGQQATLRCSPISGHTSVYWYQQALGLGLQFLLWYDEGEERNRGNFPPRFSGRQFPNYSSELNVNALELEDSALYLCASVRGGSNQPQHFGDGTRLSIL.

V and J are TRBV5-1 and TRBJ1-1; D is unclear. This CDR3 has 13 amino acids. V was pared by 3 bases and J by 0 bases, with 6 bases between. Germline V gene sequence: CDR1 SGHRS, CDR2 YFSETQ. The CDR3 bases are TGCGCCAGCAGCTCAAACATGAACACTGAAGCTTTCTTT. This encodes CASSSNMNTEAFF.